The sequence of this T cell receptor (beta chain) was determined in a study of CD8 T cells in ankylosing spondylitis (dated by TCRdb to about 2017). In terms of the full investigation: To find TCR variants linked to disease, the study profiled T cell receptor beta repertoires in ankylosing spondylitis patients and healthy donors. In total, the full study cohort was made up of approximately 99 healthy donors and roughly 27 ankylosing spondylitis patients. Peripheral blood samples were taken, and synovial fluid was additionally collected from ankylosing spondylitis patients.

This clonotype was seen only a few times. Its antigen is not yet known. The input lacks base qualities; no much larger clone sits a single base away. Data came from an Illumina HiSeq 2500. Quantitative 5'-RACE with molecular barcodes was the method used to prepare the TCR beta libraries. Per the original workflow: A new computational method based on a probabilistic model of VDJ rearrangement was used to identify disease-linked TCR variants. TCRdb itself trimmed the public reads at Q25 with fastp, ran MiXCR and retained productive beta chains. For every CDR3 protein sequence, its rows merge into one entry that carries the most common genes and DNA. The authors' filters were not applied to this entry. The sample table shows some 700,000 distinct CDR3 sequences, and around 20% are seen once. The ten most abundant clones make up about 19% of the sample. The paper as a whole reports these results and caveats: Some TCR beta motif variants had previously been reported in synovial fluid and blood of reactive arthritis patients, which suggested common disease-initiation mechanisms. According to the report, matched synovial fluid samples from ankylosing spondylitis patients were significantly enriched for the disease-linked clones. A CD8+ phenotype was shown by the disease-linked clones, which were found at relatively low frequencies in peripheral blood. A TCR beta motif made up of 7 to 9 highly homologous amino acid variants appeared to be characteristic of blood from ankylosing spondylitis patients.

Compared with germline, V lacks 9 bases and J lacks 7 bases; bases without a gene match: 8. Via the germline V gene, CDR1 is KGHDR and CDR2 SFDVKD. Spanning cysteine to phenylalanine, the CDR3 consists of 12 amino acids. Only CDR3 DNA is held: 36 bases, read in frame from base 1. This clonotype originated in a male donor with ankylosing spondylitis. Sequencing was performed on blood, either unsorted or a sorted T cell fraction (not recorded which). In this chain, TRBV24-1 is recombined with TRBJ2-7; a stretch of 7 junction bases matches TRBD1. The CDR3 here reads CATGDSLGEQYF. The bases are TGTGCCACCGGGGACAGCCTGGGAGAGCAGTACTTC.